This TCR beta chain was retrieved from a study of blood T cell repertoires in COVID-19. For the study at large: COVID-19 samples from acute and convalescent phases originated in the United States, Italy and Spain. Nucleic acid was either cDNA or gDNA, and it came from T cells, B-cell-depleted T cells, or PBMCs.

Patients from Seattle were sampled longitudinally, starting during active infection. Assay: immunoSEQ multiplex PCR; the TCRdb copy retains only in-frame clones and omits some. This sample has under 550,000 clones; over 85% occur once, and the top ten carry roughly 0.76%. This CDR3 has 13 amino acids. V shed 5 bases and J shed 2 bases, with 10 bases lying between them. Germline CDR1 and CDR2: LGHDT and YNNKEL (reference sequence). The TCR originated in a man between 18 and 35 years old with COVID-19, enrolled during active disease. The chain joins TRBV3-1 (or the pseudogene TRBV3-2) to TRBJ2-7; D is undetermined. The sample comprised peripheral blood. The CDR3 spells CASSTGTTYEQYF. CDR3 nucleotides: TGTGCCAGCAGCACGGGTACTACCTACGAGCAGTACTTC.